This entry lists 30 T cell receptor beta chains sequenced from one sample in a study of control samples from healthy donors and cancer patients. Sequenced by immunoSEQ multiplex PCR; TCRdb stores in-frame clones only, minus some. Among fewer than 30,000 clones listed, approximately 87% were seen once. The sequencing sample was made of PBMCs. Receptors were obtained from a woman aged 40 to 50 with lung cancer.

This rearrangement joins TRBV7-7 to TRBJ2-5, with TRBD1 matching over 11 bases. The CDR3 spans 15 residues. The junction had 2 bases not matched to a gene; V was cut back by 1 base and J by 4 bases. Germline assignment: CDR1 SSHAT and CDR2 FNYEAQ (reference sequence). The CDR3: CASSLEGQGGETQYF. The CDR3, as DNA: TGTGCCAGCAGCTTAGAGGGACAGGGGGGAGAGACCCAGTACTTC.

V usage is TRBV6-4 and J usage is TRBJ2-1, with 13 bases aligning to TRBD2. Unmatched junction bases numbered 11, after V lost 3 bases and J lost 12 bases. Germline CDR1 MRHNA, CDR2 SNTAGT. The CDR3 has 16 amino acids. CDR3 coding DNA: TGTGCCAGCAGTGAGGACGGAACTAGCGGGGGGGCCGGGCAGTTCTTC. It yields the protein CASSEDGTSGGAGQFF.

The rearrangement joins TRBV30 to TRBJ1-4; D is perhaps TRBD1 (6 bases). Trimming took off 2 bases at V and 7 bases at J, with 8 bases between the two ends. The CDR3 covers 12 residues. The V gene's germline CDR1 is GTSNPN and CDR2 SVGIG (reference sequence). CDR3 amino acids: CAWSKDSEKLFF. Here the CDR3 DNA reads TGTGCCTGGAGTAAGGACAGTGAAAAACTGTTTTTT.

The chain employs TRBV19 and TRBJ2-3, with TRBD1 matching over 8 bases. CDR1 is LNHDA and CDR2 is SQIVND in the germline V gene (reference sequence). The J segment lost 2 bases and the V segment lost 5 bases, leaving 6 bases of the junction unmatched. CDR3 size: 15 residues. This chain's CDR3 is CASSGQGALTDTQYF. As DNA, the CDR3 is TGTGCCAGTAGTGGACAGGGCGCCCTCACAGATACGCAGTATTTT. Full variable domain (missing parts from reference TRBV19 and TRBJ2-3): DGGITQSPKYLFRKEGQNVTLSCEQNLNHDAMYWYRQDPGQGLRLIYYSQIVNDFQKGDIAEGYSVSREKKESFPLTVTSAQKNPTAFYLCASSGQGALTDTQYFGPGTRLTVL.

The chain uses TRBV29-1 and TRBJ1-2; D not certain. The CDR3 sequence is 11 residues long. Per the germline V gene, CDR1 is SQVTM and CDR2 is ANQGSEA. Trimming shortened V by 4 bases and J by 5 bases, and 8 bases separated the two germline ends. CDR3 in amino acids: CSVAVGYGYTF. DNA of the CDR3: TGCAGCGTTGCCGTGGGTTATGGCTACACCTTC.

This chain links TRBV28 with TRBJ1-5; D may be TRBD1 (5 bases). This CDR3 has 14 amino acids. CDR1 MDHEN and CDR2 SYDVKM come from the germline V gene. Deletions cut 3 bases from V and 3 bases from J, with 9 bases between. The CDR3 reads CASSFGAINQPQHF. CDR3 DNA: TGTGCCAGCAGTTTTGGGGCTATCAATCAGCCCCAGCATTTT.

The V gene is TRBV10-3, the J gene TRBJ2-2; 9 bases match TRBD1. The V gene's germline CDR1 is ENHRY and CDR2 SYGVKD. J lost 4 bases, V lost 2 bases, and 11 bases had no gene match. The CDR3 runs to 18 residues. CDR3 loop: CAISEGQGQGRGTGELFF. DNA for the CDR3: TGTGCCATCAGTGAGGGTCAGGGACAGGGTCGCGGCACCGGGGAGCTGTTTTTT.

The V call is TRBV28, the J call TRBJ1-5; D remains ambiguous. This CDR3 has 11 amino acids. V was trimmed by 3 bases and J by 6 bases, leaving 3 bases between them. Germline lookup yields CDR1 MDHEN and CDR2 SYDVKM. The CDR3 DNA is TGTGCCAGCAGTTTGGGTCAGCCCCAGCATTTT. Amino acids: CASSLGQPQHF.

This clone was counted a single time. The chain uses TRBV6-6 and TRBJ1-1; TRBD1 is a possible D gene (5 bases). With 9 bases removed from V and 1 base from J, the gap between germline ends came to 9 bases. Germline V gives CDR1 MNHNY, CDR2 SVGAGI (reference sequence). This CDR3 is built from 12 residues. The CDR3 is CASTDRNTEAFF. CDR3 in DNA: TGTGCCAGTACCGACAGGAACACTGAAGCTTTCTTT.

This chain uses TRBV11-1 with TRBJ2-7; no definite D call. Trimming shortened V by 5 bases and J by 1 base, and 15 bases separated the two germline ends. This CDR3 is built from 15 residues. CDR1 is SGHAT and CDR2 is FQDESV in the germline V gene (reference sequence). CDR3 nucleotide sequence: TGTGCCAGCAGCCCCCGTTCCGGGCCATCCTACGAGCAGTACTTC. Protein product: CASSPRSGPSYEQYF. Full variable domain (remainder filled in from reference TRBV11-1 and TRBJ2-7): EAEVAQSPRYKITEKSQAVAFWCDPISGHATLYWYRQILGQGPELLVQFQDESVVDDSQLPKDRFSAERLKGVDSTLKIQPAELGDSAMYLCASSPRSGPSYEQYFGPGTRLTVT.

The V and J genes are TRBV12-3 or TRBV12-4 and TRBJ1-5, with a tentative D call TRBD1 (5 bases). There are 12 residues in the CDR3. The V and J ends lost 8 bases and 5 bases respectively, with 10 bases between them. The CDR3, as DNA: TGTGCCAGCTGTGCGGGGGATCAGCCCCAGCATTTT. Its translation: CASCAGDQPQHF.

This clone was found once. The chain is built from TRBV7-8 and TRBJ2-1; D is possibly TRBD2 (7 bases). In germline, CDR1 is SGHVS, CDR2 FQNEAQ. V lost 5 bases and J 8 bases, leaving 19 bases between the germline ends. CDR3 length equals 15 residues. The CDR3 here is CASSPLGGGSDEQFF. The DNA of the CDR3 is TGTGCCAGCAGCCCCCTGGGCGGGGGCTCCGATGAGCAGTTCTTC.

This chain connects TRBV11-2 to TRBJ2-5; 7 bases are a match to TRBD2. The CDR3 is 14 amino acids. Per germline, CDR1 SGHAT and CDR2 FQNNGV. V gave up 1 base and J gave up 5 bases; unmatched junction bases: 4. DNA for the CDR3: TGTGCCAGCAGCTTAGTACTGACTAGCGAGACCCAGTACTTC. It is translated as CASSLVLTSETQYF.

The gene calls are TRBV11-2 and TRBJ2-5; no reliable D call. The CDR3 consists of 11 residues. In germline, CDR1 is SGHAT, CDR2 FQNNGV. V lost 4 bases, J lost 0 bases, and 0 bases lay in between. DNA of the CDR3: TGTGCCAGCAGCTACCAAGAGACCCAGTACTTC. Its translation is CASSYQETQYF. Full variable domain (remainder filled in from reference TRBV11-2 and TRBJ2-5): EAGVAQSPRYKIIEKRQSVAFWCNPISGHATLYWYQQILGQGPKLLIQFQNNGVVDDSQLPKDRFSAERLKGVDSTLKIQPAKLEDSAVYLCASSYQETQYFGPGTRLLVL.

CDR3 coding DNA: TGTGCCAGCAGCTTAGAAATGGGACAGGGATCTGGAAACACCATATATTTT. Encoded protein: CASSLEMGQGSGNTIYF. The rearrangement joins TRBV7-9 to TRBJ1-3; TRBD1 agrees at 9 bases. Germline V CDR1 and CDR2: SEHNR, FQNEAQ (reference sequence). The CDR3 covers 17 residues. V lost 1 base to trimming and J lost 1 base; unmatched junction nucleotides: 5.

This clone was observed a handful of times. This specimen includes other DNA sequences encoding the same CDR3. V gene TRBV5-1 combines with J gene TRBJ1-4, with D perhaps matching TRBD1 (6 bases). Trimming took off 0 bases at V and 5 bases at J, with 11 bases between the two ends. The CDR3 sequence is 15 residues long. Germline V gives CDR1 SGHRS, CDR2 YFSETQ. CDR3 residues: CASSLGGGTNEKLFF. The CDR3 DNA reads TGCGCCAGCAGCTTGGGAGGGGGGACGAATGAAAAACTGTTTTTT.

CDR3 nucleotide sequence: TGTGCCAGCTCACTAGGGGACAGGGGATCTTACGAGCAGTACTTC. The encoded protein is CASSLGDRGSYEQYF. This rearrangement joins TRBV18 to TRBJ2-7; 10 bases align to TRBD1. This CDR3 is built from 15 residues. The J segment lost 4 bases and the V segment lost 4 bases, leaving 7 bases of the junction unmatched. The germline gives CDR1 KGHSH, CDR2 LQKENI. Full variable domain (missing parts from reference TRBV18 and TRBJ2-7): NAGVMQNPRHLVRRRGQEARLRCSPMKGHSHVYWYRQLPEEGLKFMVYLQKENIIDESGMPKERFSAEFPKEGPSILRIQQVVRGDSAAYFCASSLGDRGSYEQYFGPGTRLTVT.

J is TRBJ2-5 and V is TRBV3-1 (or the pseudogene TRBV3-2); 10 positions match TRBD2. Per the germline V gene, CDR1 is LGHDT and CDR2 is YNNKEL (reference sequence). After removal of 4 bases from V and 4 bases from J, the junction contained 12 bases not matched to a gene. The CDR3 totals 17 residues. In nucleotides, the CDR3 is TGTGCCAGCAGCCTCCAGACCTCCAGACTAGCGGGAGAGACCCAGTACTTC. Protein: CASSLQTSRLAGETQYF.

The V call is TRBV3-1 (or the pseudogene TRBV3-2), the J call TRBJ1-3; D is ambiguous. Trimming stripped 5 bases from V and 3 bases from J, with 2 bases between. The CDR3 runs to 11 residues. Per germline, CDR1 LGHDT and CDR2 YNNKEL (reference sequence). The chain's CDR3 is CASSNGNTIYF. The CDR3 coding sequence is TGTGCCAGCAGCAATGGAAACACCATATATTTT.

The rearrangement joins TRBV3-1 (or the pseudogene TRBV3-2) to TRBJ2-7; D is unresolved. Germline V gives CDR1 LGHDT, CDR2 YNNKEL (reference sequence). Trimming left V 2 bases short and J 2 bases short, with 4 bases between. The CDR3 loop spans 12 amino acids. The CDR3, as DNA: TGTGCCAGCAGCCAATCCGCCTACGAGCAGTACTTC. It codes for CASSQSAYEQYF.

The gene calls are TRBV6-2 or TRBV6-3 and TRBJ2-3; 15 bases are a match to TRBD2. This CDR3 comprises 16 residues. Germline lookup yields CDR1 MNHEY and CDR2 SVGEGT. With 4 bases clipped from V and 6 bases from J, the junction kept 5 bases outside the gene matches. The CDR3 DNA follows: TGTGCCAGCAGTTGGACTAGCGGGGGGGCAGAGGATACGCAGTATTTT. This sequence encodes CASSWTSGGAEDTQYF.

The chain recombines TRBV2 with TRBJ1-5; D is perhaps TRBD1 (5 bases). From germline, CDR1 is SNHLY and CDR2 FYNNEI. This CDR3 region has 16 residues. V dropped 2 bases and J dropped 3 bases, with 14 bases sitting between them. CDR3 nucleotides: TGTGCCAGCAGTGAATGGAGAACAGGTTACAATCAGCCCCAGCATTTT. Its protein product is CASSEWRTGYNQPQHF.

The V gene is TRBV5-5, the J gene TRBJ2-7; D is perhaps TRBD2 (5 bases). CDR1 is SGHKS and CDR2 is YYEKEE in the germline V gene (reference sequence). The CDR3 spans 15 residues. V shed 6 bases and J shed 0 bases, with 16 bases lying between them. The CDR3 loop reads CASTRQPRGSYEQYF. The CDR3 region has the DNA TGTGCCAGCACTAGACAACCACGGGGCTCCTACGAGCAGTACTTC.

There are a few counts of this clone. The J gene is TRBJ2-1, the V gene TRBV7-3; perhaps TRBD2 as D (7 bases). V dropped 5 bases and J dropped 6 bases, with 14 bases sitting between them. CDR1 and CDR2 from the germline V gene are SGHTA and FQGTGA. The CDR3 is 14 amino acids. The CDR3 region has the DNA TGTGCCAGCAGCGAAAGTGGGGGGGCCAATGAGCAGTTCTTC. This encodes CASSESGGANEQFF.

The CDR3 DNA reads as TGCAGCGTTCGTACGTACACGGGGAGATACAATGAGCAGTTCTTC. It encodes CSVRTYTGRYNEQFF. The chain recombines TRBV29-1 with TRBJ2-1; TRBD2 might be the D (5 bases). Per germline, CDR1 SQVTM and CDR2 ANQGSEA. Trimming left V 5 bases short and J 4 bases short, with 18 bases between. The CDR3 has 15 residues.

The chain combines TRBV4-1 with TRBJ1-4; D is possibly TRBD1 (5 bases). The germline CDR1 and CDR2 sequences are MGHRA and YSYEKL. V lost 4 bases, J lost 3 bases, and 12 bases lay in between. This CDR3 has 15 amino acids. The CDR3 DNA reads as TGCGCCAGCAGCCGCCAGGGAGTATCTAATGAAAAACTGTTTTTT. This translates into CASSRQGVSNEKLFF.

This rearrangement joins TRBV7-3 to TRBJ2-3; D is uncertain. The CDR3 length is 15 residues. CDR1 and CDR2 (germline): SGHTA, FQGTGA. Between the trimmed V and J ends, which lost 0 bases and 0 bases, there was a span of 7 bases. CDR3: CASSLTGGSTDTQYF. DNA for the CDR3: TGTGCCAGCAGCTTAACTGGCGGCAGCACAGATACGCAGTATTTT.

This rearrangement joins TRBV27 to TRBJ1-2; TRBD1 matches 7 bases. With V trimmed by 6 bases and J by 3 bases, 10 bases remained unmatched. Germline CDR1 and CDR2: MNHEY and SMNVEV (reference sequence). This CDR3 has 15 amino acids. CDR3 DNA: TGTGCCAGCAGAAACGCGGGACAGTCTTACTATGGCTACACCTTC. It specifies CASRNAGQSYYGYTF.

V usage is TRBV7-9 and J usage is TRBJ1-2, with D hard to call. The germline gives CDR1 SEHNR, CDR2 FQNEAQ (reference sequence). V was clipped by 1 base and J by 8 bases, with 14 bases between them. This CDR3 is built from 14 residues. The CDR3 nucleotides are TGTGCCAGCAGCTTAGTGGGCGGGCTTCGCGGCTACACCTTC. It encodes CASSLVGGLRGYTF.

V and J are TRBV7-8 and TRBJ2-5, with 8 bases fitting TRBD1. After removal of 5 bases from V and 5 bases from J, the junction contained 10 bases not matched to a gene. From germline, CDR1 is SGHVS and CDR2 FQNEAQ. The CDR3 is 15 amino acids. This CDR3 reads CASSRNSGGGETQYF. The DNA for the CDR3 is TGTGCCAGCAGCCGCAATTCAGGGGGCGGGGAGACCCAGTACTTC. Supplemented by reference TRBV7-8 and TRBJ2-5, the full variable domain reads GAGVSQSPRYKVAKRGQDVALRCDPISGHVSLFWYQQALGQGPEFLTYFQNEAQLDKSGLPSDRFFAERPEGSVSTLKIQRTQQEDSAVYLCASSRNSGGGETQYFGPGTRLLVL.